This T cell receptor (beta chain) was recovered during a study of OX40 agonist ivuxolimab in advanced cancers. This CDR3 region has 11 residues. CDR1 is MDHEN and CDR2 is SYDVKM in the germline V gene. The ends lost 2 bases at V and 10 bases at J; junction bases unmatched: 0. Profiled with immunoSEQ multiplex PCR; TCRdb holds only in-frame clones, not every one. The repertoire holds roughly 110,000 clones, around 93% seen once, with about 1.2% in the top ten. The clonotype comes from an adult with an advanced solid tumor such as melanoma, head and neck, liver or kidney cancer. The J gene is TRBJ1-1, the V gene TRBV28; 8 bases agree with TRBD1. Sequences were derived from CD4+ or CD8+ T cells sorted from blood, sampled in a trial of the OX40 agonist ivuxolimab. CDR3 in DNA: TGTGCCAGCAGTTTAGACAGGGGAGCTTTCTTT. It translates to CASSLDRGAFF.